The rows below give T cell receptor beta chains drawn from one sample of a study of blood T cell repertoires in COVID-19. Using immunoSEQ multiplex PCR, the repertoire was profiled, and TCRdb retains in-frame clones only, with some absent. The table lists about 83,000 clones, 86% of them singletons. The sample consisted of peripheral blood. These receptors were collected from a woman at least 80 years old in a cohort sampled during active or convalescent COVID-19. Each CDR3 is given with its conserved first and last residue. D genes are given only for firm matches. Where a row states a size, it is once, few, many or the class of an expanded clone; other rows omit it.

TRBV7-3,TRBD1,-,TRBJ1-1,CASSLNPGTGRAFF,TGTGCCAGCAGCTTAAACCCCGGGACAGGGAGGGCTTTCTTT
TRBV5-6,TRBD1,-,TRBJ1-1,CASSPKDRRGNTEAFF,TGTGCCAGCAGTCCCAAGGACAGGCGGGGCAACACTGAAGCTTTCTTT
TRBV28,-,-,TRBJ2-7,CASSLNSEQYF,TGTGCCAGCAGCCTTAATAGTGAGCAGTACTTC
TRBV2,TRBD1,-,TRBJ1-5,CASSQGTGGGQPQHF,TGTGCCAGCAGTCAAGGGACAGGGGGCGGTCAGCCCCAGCATTTT
TRBV18,-,-,TRBJ2-6,CASLAGSGANVLTF,TGTGCCAGTCTCGCAGGAAGTGGGGCCAACGTCCTGACTTTC
TRBV11-2,-,-,TRBJ1-2,CASRPQSPVYGYTF,TGTGCCAGCAGGCCCCAATCTCCGGTCTATGGCTACACCTTC
TRBV18,TRBD1,-,TRBJ1-1,CASSPEDRPNTEAFF,TGTGCCAGCTCACCAGAGGACAGGCCGAACACTGAAGCTTTCTTT
TRBV3-1/TRBV3-2,TRBD1,-,TRBJ2-7,CASSHWDSSYEQYF,TGTGCCAGCAGCCACTGGGACAGCTCCTACGAGCAGTACTTC
TRBV6-5,TRBD1,-,TRBJ1-1,CASRLTGLTEAFF,TGTGCCAGCAGACTGACAGGGCTCACTGAAGCTTTCTTT
TRBV5-1,TRBD2,-,TRBJ2-1,CASSLSLAASYNEQFF,TGCGCCAGCAGCTTGTCACTAGCGGCTTCCTACAATGAGCAGTTCTTC
TRBV12-3/TRBV12-4,-,-,TRBJ1-1,CASRMTGNTEAFF,TGTGCCAGCAGGATGACAGGGAACACTGAAGCTTTCTTT
TRBV6-4,TRBD2,once,TRBJ2-3,CASSEIAGPSTDTQYF,TGTGCCAGCAGTGAAATAGCGGGACCTAGCACAGATACGCAGTATTTT
TRBV7-3,-,-,TRBJ2-3,CASSPSYGVQRADTQYF,TGTGCCAGCAGCCCCAGTTACGGGGTGCAGAGGGCAGATACGCAGTATTTT
TRBV7-6,TRBD2,-,TRBJ2-3,CASSAPTLAGPTDTQYF,TGTGCCAGCAGCGCACCGACTCTAGCGGGGCCTACAGATACGCAGTATTTT
TRBV7-8,TRBD1,-,TRBJ2-3,CASRGTGVITDTQYF,TGTGCCAGCAGAGGGACAGGGGTCATCACAGATACGCAGTATTTT
TRBV3-1/TRBV3-2,-,-,TRBJ2-2,CASSRRQALNTGELFF,TGTGCCAGCAGCCGTAGACAGGCTCTTAACACCGGGGAGCTGTTTTTT
TRBV19,-,-,TRBJ1-1,CASTKPGSGSYTEAFF,TGTGCCAGTACCAAACCGGGATCCGGGTCCTACACTGAAGCTTTCTTT
TRBV6-5,TRBD2,-,TRBJ2-7,CASSPVAGGEQYF,TGTGCCAGCAGTCCGGTAGCGGGGGGCGAGCAGTACTTC
TRBV19,TRBD2,-,TRBJ2-1,CASSASGSSYNEQFF,TGTGCCAGTAGTGCTAGCGGGAGCTCCTACAATGAGCAGTTCTTC
TRBV7-8,-,-,TRBJ2-1,CASSLSGYPPNEQFF,TGTGCCAGCAGCTTATCAGGATATCCCCCCAATGAGCAGTTCTTC
TRBV9,-,-,TRBJ2-1,CASSVEGDAYNEQFF,TGTGCCAGCAGCGTAGAGGGAGACGCCTACAATGAGCAGTTCTTC